Sequencing of this T cell receptor (beta chain) was carried out in a study of Graves' ophthalmopathy and Graves' hyperthyroidism (dated by TCRdb to 2017 to 2018). Turning to the overall study: Peripheral blood samples were taken at the time of initial diagnosis, before any treatment was given. In total, 135 blood samples were TCR-sequenced: around 42 ophthalmopathy, over 70 hyperthyroidism and around 17 hyperthyroidism-to-ophthalmopathy patients. The study used signatures of the TCR beta repertoire to tell Graves' ophthalmopathy apart from Graves' hyperthyroidism and to predict which patients would progress to ophthalmopathy. After sampling, hyperthyroidism patients received methimazole starting at 30 mg daily, and ophthalmopathy patients received high-dose intravenous methylprednisolone. In more than five hyperthyroidism patients, the T-cell repertoires found in thyroid tissue were compared with those found in blood. To explore V-J signatures distinguishing ophthalmopathy from hyperthyroidism, a discovery set of 100 patients (about 44 ophthalmopathy, over 55 stable hyperthyroidism) was enrolled. An independent validation cohort was composed of approximately 19 hyperthyroidism patients and around 16 patients who later progressed from hyperthyroidism to ophthalmopathy.

Concerning this clonotype: The clone's antigen remains unknown. The sample holds no much larger clone one base away, and base qualities are not on file.

For repertoire sequencing, the TCR beta CDR3 regions were amplified from RNA transcripts. The first round of RT-PCR was done with HTBI primers and the Qiagen OneStep RT-PCR kit, and was followed by a second round of multiplex PCR, then size selection and purification. Sequencing of the libraries was carried out on an Illumina HiSeq2000 in paired-end mode with 100 bp reads. Per the original workflow: Reads were processed with SOAPnuke, discarding reads with adapters, uncalled bases, mean Phred below 15, or no exact constant-primer or identifier match. High-quality paired reads were merged with COPE v1.2.5. Each unique nucleotide sequence was treated as a clonotype, and MiTCR v1.1 was used to align the clonotypes to the IMGT TRB V, D and J references. Only V-J combinations with frequency above 0.0001 were analysed, covering 99% to 99.2% of repertoires. A TCR clonal expansion and chaos score per V-J combination was defined as the ratio of F50 clonal expansion to chaos observed in the TCRdist matrix. Welch's t-statistics and random forest were used to reduce the features to 10 to 15 V-J combinations, which were then used as input to a naive Bayes classifier. The Morisita-Horn index was used to measure how similar the thyroid and blood repertoires were. TCRdb passed the public sequencing reads through fastp at Q25 and MiXCR, retaining productive beta sequences. For every CDR3 protein sequence, its rows merge into one entry that carries the most common genes and DNA. The V and J calls here are based on TCRdb, not the publication. This sample has around 600,000 distinct CDR3 sequences in its table, and 35% to 50% of those were observed once. The ten largest make up about 3.3% of the sample.

Broad study findings and their caveats: In cross-validation, the 13-signature model distinguished ophthalmopathy from stable hyperthyroidism with approximately 90% sensitivity and about 81% specificity, while in the test set the corresponding values were about 80% and 75%. In validation, the model predicted ophthalmopathy progression with more than 55% sensitivity and 72% to 80% specificity; around twelve predicted patients were CT-confirmed with GO in a median of roughly 6.8 months. No statistical method was used to set the sample size in advance, and the investigators knew which group each participant was assigned to. Most expanded thyroid clonotypes with frequency above 0.001 were also detected in blood, suggesting blood repertoires may reflect the thyroid immune response.

Ophthalmopathy patients had moderately to severely active disease, Clinical Activity Score of at least 3, NOSPECS grade of at least 4, and disease duration under 3 months. Patients with other autoimmune diseases, uncontrolled infections, pregnancy or lactation were excluded from the study. Diagnosis relied on clinical symptoms, serum thyroxine, TRAb, thyroid ultrasound and orbital computed tomography. PBMCs were isolated from approximately 10 ml of fresh peripheral blood by Ficoll-Paque density gradient centrifugation. Trizol reagent was used to extract the total RNA, and its quality was then checked on an Agilent 2100 Bioanalyzer. The CDR3 sequence holds 16 residues, the cysteine and phenylalanine included. The sequence is cut down to CDR3 DNA, 48 bases in frame from base 1. Per the germline V gene, LGHNA is the CDR1 and YNFKEQ is the CDR2. The junction shows trimming of 4 bases on V and 2 bases on J, and the gene matches do not reach 9 bases of it.

Sequencing used peripheral blood. Here the chain combines TRBV4-2 and TRBJ2-5, with 8 bases matching TRBD2. The sequence derives from an adult man with Graves' ophthalmopathy. The DNA reads as follows: TGTGCCAGCAGCCCCCTGAGCGGGGGACTGCAAGAGACCCAGTACTTC. It translates to CASSPLSGGLQETQYF.